Shown below are 22 T cell receptor beta chains from a single sample sequenced in a study of cytomegalovirus exposure and HLA in healthy donors (dated by TCRdb to the late 2010s). Libraries were made using the immunoSEQ multiplex PCR assay. A mixture of 60 forward primers for TCR Vbeta segments and 13 reverse primers for TCR Jbeta segments was used in the multiplex PCR. TCRdb re-hosts the immuneACCESS table, in-frame sequences only. Its copies lack some clones; in the studies checked, an unresolved V gene accounts for under half of them, and the cause for the rest is not known. This sample lists fewer than 150,000 clones; about 78% were detected once. Together, the top ten hold under 7.5% of the sample. The sample taken for sequencing was PBMCs. Receptor source: a man in his forties in good health and CMV-seropositive.

V is TRBV27 and J is TRBJ2-7; D gene uncertain. The V gene lost 0 bases and the J gene lost 1 base, with 10 bases spanning the gap. CDR1 is MNHEY, CDR2 SMNVEV, per germline (reference sequence). CDR3 length: 15 residues. CDR3 nucleotide sequence: TGTGCCAGCAGTTTATCGGCCTTACCGTCCTACGAGCAGTACTTC. Its translation is CASSLSALPSYEQYF.

The rearrangement links TRBV27 to TRBJ1-2; TRBD1 matches 9 bases. CDR1 and CDR2 from the germline V gene are MNHEY and SMNVEV (reference sequence). The junction had 8 bases not matched to a gene; V was cut back by 4 bases and J by 8 bases. This CDR3 has 14 amino acids. The CDR3 DNA follows: TGTGCCAGCAGTTCCCAAACAGGGGGCCAAGGCTACACCTTC. It is translated as CASSSQTGGQGYTF.

This sequence joins TRBV27 and TRBJ2-7; 10 nucleotides agree with TRBD1. The V gene's germline CDR1 is MNHEY and CDR2 SMNVEV (reference sequence). The CDR3 extends over 15 amino acids. The V segment lost 2 bases and the J segment 7 bases; nucleotides outside the gene matches: 8. CDR3: CASSLTGQGVGEQYF. CDR3 bases: TGTGCCAGCAGTTTAACAGGACAGGGGGTGGGTGAGCAGTACTTC.

Only a few counts were recorded for this clone. The chain links TRBV19 to TRBJ1-2; D call uncertain. Germline V lookup: CDR1 LNHDA, CDR2 SQIVND (reference sequence). The CDR3 is 13 amino acids. V lost 4 bases, J lost 2 bases, and 8 bases lay in between. CDR3 bases: TGTGCCAGTAGTACAGGCGCCAACTATGGCTACACCTTC. It encodes CASSTGANYGYTF.

CDR3 DNA: TGTGCCAGCAGCTTGGCCGGGTTTTCACCCCTCCACTTT. Encoded protein: CASSLAGFSPLHF. The rearrangement uses TRBV5-4 and TRBJ1-6; D remains ambiguous. The V gene lost 0 bases and the J gene lost 9 bases, with 7 bases spanning the gap. Germline lookup yields CDR1 SGHNT and CDR2 YYREEE (reference sequence). The CDR3 loop spans 13 amino acids.

The rearrangement uses TRBV7-6 and TRBJ1-1; D not resolved. Deletions cut 5 bases from V and 1 base from J, with 14 bases between. This CDR3 is built from 15 residues. Per the germline V gene, CDR1 is SGHVS and CDR2 is FNYEAQ. Written as DNA, the CDR3 is TGTGCCAGCAGCCTATGGGCAAGTTCGAACACTGAAGCTTTCTTT. This codes for CASSLWASSNTEAFF.

This clone was observed a single time. V and J are TRBV28 and TRBJ2-7, with 9 bases lining up with TRBD1. Germline V gives CDR1 MDHEN, CDR2 SYDVKM. V shed 5 bases, J shed 7 bases, and the junction held 12 bases outside the gene matches. This CDR3 has 15 residues. CDR3 residues: CASSQPGQGRGEQYF. DNA for the CDR3: TGTGCCAGCAGTCAACCGGGACAGGGAAGGGGAGAGCAGTACTTC. Looking up the rest from reference TRBV28 and TRBJ2-7 gives the full variable domain: DVKVTQSSRYLVKRTGEKVFLECVQDMDHENMFWYRQDPGLGLRLIYFSYDVKMKEKGDIPEGYSVSREKKERFSLILESASTNQTSMYLCASSQPGQGRGEQYFGPGTRLTVT.

The chain employs TRBV11-2 and TRBJ1-3; TRBD1 agrees at 8 bases. The germline V gene encodes CDR1 SGHAT and CDR2 FQNNGV. V shed 5 bases, J shed 4 bases, and the junction held 4 bases outside the gene matches. This CDR3 is 14 amino acids long. CDR3 sequence: CASSPGQGGNTIYF. CDR3 nucleotide sequence: TGTGCCAGCAGCCCAGGACAGGGAGGAAACACCATATATTTT.

This clone was observed a single time. This chain links TRBV6-5 with TRBJ1-5; D remains ambiguous. Germline CDR1 and CDR2: MNHEY and SVGAGI. V was cut by 5 bases and J by 4 bases, with 12 bases left in between. The CDR3 extends over 14 amino acids. The CDR3 sequence is CASSPRFGNQPQHF. The CDR3 nucleotides are TGTGCCAGCAGTCCCCGCTTCGGGAATCAGCCCCAGCATTTT.

The chain carries TRBV7-6 and TRBJ2-1; TRBD2 matches 9 bases. The junction had 8 bases not matched to a gene; V was cut back by 3 bases and J by 8 bases. There are 15 residues in the CDR3. The V gene's germline CDR1 is SGHVS and CDR2 FNYEAQ. CDR3 in DNA: TGTGCCAGCAGCTTTAGCGGGGGAGCTCCGCATGAGCAGTTCTTC. Translating gives CASSFSGGAPHEQFF.

The table lists this clone with a count of one. The V and J genes are TRBV5-1 and TRBJ2-7, with 10 bases fitting TRBD1. V gave up 7 bases and J gave up 4 bases; unmatched junction bases: 8. Germline assignment: CDR1 SGHRS and CDR2 YFSETQ. The CDR3 spans 14 residues. CDR3 residues: CASYQTGGGYEQYF. CDR3 in DNA: TGCGCCAGCTACCAGACAGGGGGCGGTTACGAGCAGTACTTC.

The V and J genes are TRBV5-6 and TRBJ1-3, with a possible D match to TRBD1 (6 bases). The CDR3 runs to 17 residues. Germline V gene data show CDR1 as SGHDT and CDR2 as YYEEEE. Trimming took 4 bases from V and 0 from J, leaving 17 bases between them. CDR3 residues: CASSPRGRGLSGNTIYF. The DNA for the CDR3 is TGTGCCAGCAGCCCCCGGGGCAGGGGCCTCTCTGGAAACACCATATATTTT. The full variable domain, rest sourced from reference TRBV5-6 and TRBJ1-3, is DAGVTQSPTHLIKTRGQQVTLRCSPKSGHDTVSWYQQALGQGPQFIFQYYEEEERQRGNFPDRFSGHQFPNYSSELNVNALLLGDSALYLCASSPRGRGLSGNTIYFGEGSWLTVV.

This chain uses TRBV11-3 with TRBJ1-1; unclear D gene. The V and J ends lost 2 bases and 2 bases respectively, with 6 bases between them. The germline V gene has CDR1 SGHNT and CDR2 YENEEA. The CDR3 length is 13 residues. The CDR3 DNA follows: TGTGCCAGCAGCTTAACGGTCAACACTGAAGCTTTCTTT. This codes for CASSLTVNTEAFF.

The chain combines TRBV7-9 with TRBJ2-5; tentatively, D is TRBD2 (6 bases). Germline-derived CDR1 and CDR2 are SEHNR and FQNEAQ (reference sequence). The germline V and J ends were trimmed by 4 bases and 1 base, with 10 bases remaining between them. The CDR3 spans 14 residues. The CDR3: CASSSLTSQETQYF. The CDR3 DNA reads as TGTGCCAGCAGCTCCTTGACTAGCCAAGAGACCCAGTACTTC.

This chain connects TRBV6-1 to TRBJ1-2, with TRBD1 matching over 8 bases. Losses at the gene ends were 6 bases for V and 9 bases for J; bases not matched to a gene: 9. The CDR3 length is 13 residues. The V gene's germline CDR1 is MNHNS and CDR2 SASEGT. The CDR3 sequence is CASRGADRESYTF. DNA for the CDR3: TGTGCCAGCAGGGGAGCGGACAGGGAGAGCTACACCTTC.

The V and J genes are TRBV29-1 and TRBJ2-7; 7 nucleotides align to TRBD1. The CDR3 sequence is 12 residues long. Germline CDR1 reads SQVTM; CDR2 reads ANQGSEA. The J segment lost 2 bases and the V segment lost 4 bases, leaving 2 bases of the junction unmatched. The CDR3 DNA follows: TGCAGCGTTGGCCAGGGGGCCTACGAGCAGTACTTC. Its protein is CSVGQGAYEQYF.

The J gene is TRBJ1-2, the V gene TRBV6-4; 7 bases map to TRBD1. Per the germline V gene, CDR1 is MRHNA and CDR2 is SNTAGT. V trimming: 3 bases; J trimming: 7 bases; junction bases outside the gene matches: 5. The CDR3 covers 13 residues. The CDR3 coding sequence is TGTGCCAGCAGTGATGAGGGGGCGTCTGGCTACACCTTC. Its translation: CASSDEGASGYTF.

The CDR3 reads CASSAVEKLFF. The CDR3 nucleotides read TGTGCCAGCAGTGCTGTTGAAAAACTGTTTTTT. V and J are TRBV25-1 and TRBJ1-4, with D hard to call. CDR1 is MGHDK and CDR2 is SYGVNS in the germline V gene. The V gene lost 4 bases and the J gene lost 7 bases, with 4 bases spanning the gap. The CDR3 length is 11 residues.

This clone was seen only once. The chain is built from TRBV29-1 and TRBJ1-2, with a weak D call TRBD1 (5 bases). Germline CDR1 and CDR2: SQVTM and ANQGSEA. The CDR3 contains 12 residues. V lost 4 bases, J lost 1 base, and 7 bases lay in between. The CDR3 DNA reads TGCAGCGTTGCGACAGTTAACTATGGCTACACCTTC. This codes for CSVATVNYGYTF. Filled out from reference TRBV29-1 and TRBJ1-2, the complete variable domain reads SAVISQKPSRDICQRGTSLTIQCQVDSQVTMMFWYRQQPGQSLTLIATANQGSEATYESGFVIDKFPISRPNLTFSTLTVSNMSPEDSSIYLCSVATVNYGYTFGSGTRLTVV.

This clone was recorded only once. The chain has TRBV5-8 and TRBJ2-1; TRBD2 agrees at 11 bases. Germline V CDR1 and CDR2: SGHTS, YDEGEE. There are 17 residues in the CDR3. V lost 5 bases and J lost 4; bases outside the gene matches: 11. CDR3 residues: CASRGNSGGAVYNEQFF. CDR3 nucleotide sequence: TGTGCCAGCAGAGGGAATAGCGGGGGGGCCGTTTACAATGAGCAGTTCTTC.

V usage is TRBV15 and J usage is TRBJ1-1; 8 positions agree with TRBD1. CDR1 and CDR2 (germline): LNHNV, YYDKDF (reference sequence). V was clipped by 3 bases and J by 3 bases; unmatched bases: 6. The CDR3 spans 15 residues. This chain's CDR3 is CATSSIQGAHTEAFF. CDR3 coding DNA: TGTGCCACCAGCAGCATCCAGGGGGCTCACACTGAAGCTTTCTTT. Full variable domain (missing parts from reference TRBV15 and TRBJ1-1): DAMVIQNPRYQVTQFGKPVTLSCSQTLNHNVMYWYQQKSSQAPKLLFHYYDKDFNNEADTPDNFQSRRPNTSFCFLDIRSPGLGDTAMYLCATSSIQGAHTEAFFGQGTRLTVV.

J is TRBJ2-3 and V is TRBV9, with 7 bases matching TRBD2. After removal of 0 bases from V and 0 bases from J, the junction contained 4 bases not matched to a gene. CDR3 length equals 16 residues. Germline V gene data show CDR1 as SGDLS and CDR2 as YYNGEE. The CDR3 nucleotides are TGTGCCAGCAGCGTAGCGGCGGGAGTAAGCACAGATACGCAGTATTTT. Its protein is CASSVAAGVSTDTQYF.